A single sample is the source of the 21 T cell receptor beta chains below, sequenced in a study of T cells in Graves' hyperthyroidism and ophthalmopathy. TCR beta CDR3 region amplification was performed from RNA transcripts. The HTBI primer set was used in a first-round RT-PCR of the TCR CDR3. Via MiXCR, TCRdb re-called the multiplex PCR reads, giving one row per CDR3 protein. The table has roughly 250,000 distinct CDR3 sequences, around 22% seen once. The sequenced sample consisted of blood. The receptors come from a man aged 30-40 years with Graves' ophthalmopathy.

This clonotype was recorded at least ten times. V is TRBV11-2 and J is TRBJ1-1; 7 bases are a match to TRBD1. The CDR3 extends over 13 amino acids. The germline V gene encodes CDR1 SGHAT and CDR2 FQNNGV. V trimming: 5 bases; J trimming: 1 base; junction bases outside the gene matches: 1. CDR3 DNA sequence: TGTGCCAGCAGCCGGGACAGGAACACTGAAGCTTTCTTT. Its translation: CASSRDRNTEAFF.

This clonotype was detected many times. The chain links TRBV5-8 to TRBJ2-2; 7 nucleotides line up with TRBD2. The germline V gene has CDR1 SGHTS and CDR2 YDEGEE. The CDR3 is 16 amino acids. Trimming cost V 5 bases and J 0 bases; bases outside gene matches: 7. Written as DNA, the CDR3 is TGTGCCAGCAGGGGATCTAGCGGAGCGAACACCGGGGAGCTGTTTTTT. This sequence encodes CASRGSSGANTGELFF.

This chain joins TRBV28 and TRBJ2-1; 11 positions match TRBD2. V was pared by 1 base and J by 9 bases, with 5 bases of the junction left unmatched. The germline CDR1 and CDR2 sequences are MDHEN and SYDVKM. The CDR3 loop spans 15 amino acids. The chain's CDR3 is CASSLSTSGKGEQFF. CDR3 nucleotides: TGTGCCAGCAGTTTATCGACTAGCGGGAAGGGTGAGCAGTTCTTC.

Note on this clonotype: With a much larger clone just one base away, this may be a read error. The genes are TRBV12-3 or TRBV12-4 and TRBJ2-7; tentatively, D is TRBD1 or TRBD2 (5 bases each). The CDR3 totals 15 residues. Trimming removed 6 bases from V and 5 bases from J, with 20 bases in between. CDR3 sequence reads: CASSSMGSGAHEQYF. In nucleotides, the CDR3 is TGTGCCAGCAGCTCCATGGGGTCCGGGGCCCACGAGCAGTACTTC.

The rearrangement links TRBV6-2 or TRBV6-3 to TRBJ1-6, with 9 bases aligning to TRBD1. The V gene's germline CDR1 is MNHEY and CDR2 SVGEGT. Trimming took 6 bases from V and 10 from J; bases not matched to a gene: 7. CDR3 size: 14 residues. CDR3 DNA: TGTGCCAGCAGCACCGGGACAGGGAGCTCACCCCTCCACTTT. It codes for CASSTGTGSSPLHF.

To note about this clonotype: A much larger clone is a single base away; this may be a read error. The J gene is TRBJ1-2, the V gene TRBV2; no clear D. CDR3 length: 12 residues. The germline CDR1 and CDR2 sequences are SNHLY and FYNNEI. V was pared by 7 bases and J by 4 bases, with 10 bases between. The CDR3 region has the DNA TGTGCCAGCATGGGAGGCGGCTATGGCTACACCTTC. This translates into CASMGGGYGYTF.

J is TRBJ2-3 and V is TRBV11-3; D tentatively reads TRBD1 or TRBD2 (6 bases each). The germline gives CDR1 SGHNT, CDR2 YENEEA. This CDR3 spans 14 amino acids. V was cut by 5 bases and J by 4 bases, with 13 bases left in between. The chain's CDR3 is CASSRGGPPDTQYF. CDR3 coding DNA: TGTGCCAGCAGCCGTGGGGGGCCCCCAGATACGCAGTATTTT.

This clonotype was counted a few times. The V call is TRBV28, the J call TRBJ2-4; TRBD1 or TRBD2 may be the D gene (5 bases each). The CDR3 extends over 15 amino acids. The ends were cut back, 4 bases at V and 8 bases at J, with 18 bases in the middle. CDR1 and CDR2 from the germline V gene are MDHEN and SYDVKM. The CDR3 region has the DNA TGTGCCAGCAGTTCAGTCCGGGACCGAGGGGACATTCAGTACTTC. Its protein is CASSSVRDRGDIQYF.

This clonotype was observed at least ten times. The chain combines TRBV20-1 with TRBJ2-3; no clear D gene. V was clipped by 3 bases and J by 1 base, with 17 bases between them. Germline V gives CDR1 DFQATT, CDR2 SNEGSKA (reference sequence). The CDR3 is made up of 16 amino acids. DNA of the CDR3: TGCAGTGCTAGTGTCCCCGGCCGGTATGGCACAGATACGCAGTATTTT. This gives the protein CSASVPGRYGTDTQYF.

This sequence joins TRBV12-3 or TRBV12-4 and TRBJ2-1; D assignment may be TRBD1 or TRBD2 (5 bases each). The CDR3 loop spans 15 amino acids. The V gene lost 3 bases and the J gene lost 6 bases, with 15 bases spanning the gap. CDR3 loop: CASSFRGSAGNEQFF. The CDR3 DNA reads TGTGCCAGCAGTTTTAGGGGTAGCGCGGGCAATGAGCAGTTCTTC.

The V and J genes are TRBV9 and TRBJ1-3; D is perhaps TRBD1 (6 bases). This CDR3 spans 16 amino acids. The germline V gene has CDR1 SGDLS and CDR2 YYNGEE. Between the trimmed V and J ends, which lost 4 bases and 0 bases, there was a span of 14 bases. CDR3 sequence reads: CASSPTQGLSGNTIYF. DNA for the CDR3: TGTGCCAGCAGCCCAACACAGGGACTCTCTGGAAACACCATATATTTT.

This clonotype has a handful of counts. J is TRBJ2-3 and V is TRBV24-1; D call uncertain. The V end lost 4 bases, the J end lost 0 bases, and 16 bases lay between the germline ends. This CDR3 is 17 amino acids long. Germline assignment: CDR1 KGHDR and CDR2 SFDVKD. The chain's CDR3 is CATSDPPTSSSTDTQYF. CDR3 DNA: TGTGCCACCAGTGACCCCCCGACAAGTTCTAGCACAGATACGCAGTATTTT.

This chain connects TRBV9 to TRBJ2-3; D is unclear. CDR3 length: 15 residues. Trimming stripped 4 bases from V and 1 base from J, with 13 bases between. Germline V lookup: CDR1 SGDLS, CDR2 YYNGEE. CDR3 sequence: CASSPGPGRTDTQYF. CDR3 bases: TGTGCCAGCAGCCCCGGGCCGGGCCGCACAGATACGCAGTATTTT.

This clonotype was seen more than once but under ten times. The chain is built from TRBV4-1 and TRBJ2-3, with a tentative D call TRBD2 (5 bases). The CDR3 is 14 amino acids. Germline CDR1 and CDR2: MGHRA and YSYEKL. The ends were cut back, 0 bases at V and 8 bases at J, with 12 bases in the middle. This CDR3 reads CASSQDTAGVTQYF. As DNA, the CDR3 is TGCGCCAGCAGCCAAGACACGGCGGGTGTTACGCAGTATTTT.

In this sample, this clonotype turned up many times. This chain links TRBV2 with TRBJ1-5; D remains unclear. This CDR3 is built from 14 residues. Trimming took 6 bases from V and 2 from J, leaving 11 bases between them. Germline V CDR1 and CDR2: SNHLY, FYNNEI. The CDR3 region is CASSPSARNQPQHF. In nucleotides, the CDR3 is TGTGCCAGCAGCCCAAGTGCCCGCAATCAGCCCCAGCATTTT.

This clonotype has a count of ten or more. The chain carries TRBV28 and TRBJ2-1; 7 bases are shared with TRBD2. Germline CDR1 is MDHEN and CDR2 is SYDVKM. V trimming: 5 bases; J trimming: 5 bases; junction bases outside the gene matches: 9. This CDR3 has 15 amino acids. CDR3 DNA sequence: TGTGCCAGCAGTGCCAGCGGGAATAACAACAATGAGCAGTTCTTC. Protein product: CASSASGNNNNEQFF.

This chain connects TRBV20-1 to TRBJ2-7; 9 bases match TRBD2. V gave up 6 bases and J gave up 1 base; unmatched junction bases: 4. The CDR3 is 13 residues long. CDR1 is DFQATT, CDR2 SNEGSKA, per germline (reference sequence). The CDR3 DNA reads TGCAGTGCCCGTAGCGGGAGATCCTACGAGCAGTACTTC. Protein sequence: CSARSGRSYEQYF.

This clonotype was counted many times. This rearrangement joins TRBV28 to TRBJ2-7, with D uncertain. Germline assignment: CDR1 MDHEN and CDR2 SYDVKM. Trimming pared 10 bases from V and 6 bases from J, leaving 19 bases between. The CDR3 length is 13 residues. CDR3 amino acids: CATRLVAASEQYF. DNA of the CDR3: TGTGCCACCCGTCTCGTAGCTGCGTCCGAGCAGTACTTC.

The chain has TRBV12-3 or TRBV12-4 and TRBJ2-5; 8 nucleotides match TRBD2. The trim removed 6 bases at V and 1 base at J, leaving 4 bases unmatched. This CDR3 region has 14 residues. CDR3: CASRSGLGQETQYF. CDR3 nucleotides: TGTGCCAGCAGGTCGGGACTAGGCCAAGAGACCCAGTACTTC.

Worth noting for this clonotype: At one end the junction does not follow the germline gene, possibly because of a read error. The CDR3 protein is CASRLEWGGTEAFF. The DNA for the CDR3 is TGTGCCAGCAGATTAGAGTGGGGAGGCACTGAAGCTTTCTTT. This chain links TRBV11-2 with TRBJ1-1; no reliable D call. Germline loops: CDR1 SGHAT, CDR2 FQNNGV. The CDR3 has 14 residues.

This clonotype was detected ten times or more. This chain joins TRBV3-1 and TRBJ1-1; maybe TRBD1 (6 bases). The V gene lost 4 bases and the J gene lost 4 bases, with 13 bases spanning the gap. The CDR3 contains 14 residues. Germline V gene lookup returns CDR1 LGHDT and CDR2 YNNKEL (reference sequence). The CDR3 spells CASSRRGTGTEAFF. For the CDR3, the DNA is TGTGCCAGCAGCCGAAGGGGGACTGGCACTGAAGCTTTCTTT. The full variable domain, rest sourced from reference TRBV3-1 and TRBJ1-1, is DTAVSQTPKYLVTQMGNDKSIKCEQNLGHDTMYWYKQDSKKFLKIMFSYNNKELIINETVPNRFSPKSPDKAHLNLHINSLELGDSAVYFCASSRRGTGTEAFFGQGTRLTVV.